This TCR beta chain was profiled in a study of T cell responses to AZD1222 COVID-19 vaccine (dated by TCRdb to the early 2020s). About the investigation overall: AZD1222 recipients whose second dose came at about 4 weeks and those whose second dose came at about 12 weeks were combined into one group, since spike-specific TCR depth and breadth did not differ between the two schedules. TCR sequencing was performed for about 250 trial participants, of whom 200 to 210 were given two doses of AZD1222 and around 25 were given two doses of MenACWY control vaccine. Enrollment into the trials was organized by age into subgroups of 18-55, 56-69 and 70-plus years, and those subgroups contained approximately 160, 26 and 62 TCR-sequenced participants, respectively. The paper as a whole reports these results and caveats: Most participants were white British and females outnumbered males, and the authors suggested that clonal diversity may have been underestimated. In the small 56-69-year group, the increase in depth fell short of significance, most likely because of low power. A significant rise in spike-specific TCR breadth and depth was observed after two AZD1222 doses relative to day 0 and relative to MenACWY recipients. Epitopes outside the regions mutated in the B.1.351 and B.1.1.7 variants were reportedly recognized by nearly half of the unique spike-specific TCRs. Conclusions about previously exposed vaccinees were limited because only five to seven AZD1222 recipients were SARS-CoV-2 seropositive at baseline. The whole spike protein was spanned by vaccine-associated CD4 TCRs, and dominant responses were seen in regions 160-218 and 743-854. Because no samples from the day 14 peak response were available, repertoires could be characterized only after the peak T cell response.

The CDR3 regions of human TCRbeta chains were analyzed by immunosequencing. In the authors' own workflow: TCRs in the repertoires were matched against a reference library of SARS-CoV-2-specific TCRs that had been generated with the MIRA antigen-specificity platform. Breadth meant the fraction of unique TCRs that were SARS-CoV-2-associated, whereas depth meant the fraction of total T cells that were SARS-CoV-2-associated. Using the MIRA data, each spike-specific TCR was assigned both to the spike region to which the TCR was reactive and to a CD4 or CD8 class. Log10-transformed breadth and depth values were compared by one-way ANOVA with Sidak's multiple comparisons tests. Not all clones reach the TCRdb copy of this immuneACCESS table, which keeps in-frame sequences only. Checked studies attribute under half of the gap to unresolved V genes and leave the rest unexplained. V, J and clone size reflect that table, while D and trimming were determined from the DNA. This sample lists fewer than 120,000 clones; 88% were detected once. The ten largest clones take up roughly 1.6% of the sample.

In regard to this clone: Its antigen has not been determined. Base qualities are not recorded, but no much larger clone differs from it by a single base.

The CDR3 covers 16 residues, taking in both the cysteine and the phenylalanine. Only the CDR3 part of the read is kept: 48 bases, read in frame from the first base. CDR1 and CDR2, per the germline V gene, are SGHAT and FQNNGV. V gives up 5 bases and J gives up 0 bases, and the segment between their germline ends measures 16 bases. Explained via the paper, the time point label denotes: baseline before first vaccination. Vaccinee samples were obtained from the UK trials COV001 and COV002, which included a single-blind randomized controlled phase 2/3 trial of AZD1222 (ChAdOx1 nCoV-19) in healthy adults. Trial participant PBMC samples were collected at day 0 and day 28 after the second dose for TCRbeta chain sequencing.

The source is an adult in good health. The starting material was peripheral blood, obtained on day 0 of AZD1222 vaccination. Recombination connected TRBV11-2 to TRBJ1-1; the D segment cannot be called with confidence. CDR3 sequence: CASSGADAVMNTEAFF. The nucleotide sequence is given as TGTGCCAGCAGCGGCGCAGATGCGGTTATGAACACTGAAGCTTTCTTT.